The clone carrying this TCR beta chain was counted ten times or more. Its antigen is unidentified. CDR1 is MNHNS and CDR2 is SASEGT in the germline V gene. V dropped 7 bases and J dropped 0; count of bases not matched to a gene: 5. The CDR3 extends over 15 amino acids. One entry per CDR3 protein results from TCRdb running MiXCR on the reads. Seen here are some 270,000 distinct CDR3 sequences, less than 25% observed once, and the top ten hold 15% to 20%. The data derive from a study of T cell repertoires in cytomegalovirus infection. Background on the study: It was recently identified HLA-C-restricted and well-studied HLA-B-restricted CMV epitopes that the study used.

The receptor was isolated from a human donor in good health (CMV status not recorded). Some clones in this sample may be carry-over from other donors' samples. The chain uses TRBV6-1 and TRBJ1-4, with 7 bases lining up with TRBD1. The sample in question was cultured PBMCs, obtained from culture after CMV antigen stimulation. CDR3 sequence: CASTGTAATNEKLFF. CDR3 nucleotides: TGTGCCAGCACCGGGACAGCGGCAACTAATGAAAAACTGTTTTTT.